The next 3 T cell receptor beta chains were all read from a single sample in a study of identical twins. TCRdb re-derived calls from the 5' RACE reads in MiXCR, one entry per CDR3 protein. Among about 470,000 distinct CDR3 sequences listed, 20% to 25% were seen once. These sequences were also reported in another study, on T cells expressing NK-cell markers.

The sequenced material came from CD4+ T cells sorted from blood. Receptors originate from a woman aged 18-35 years in good health.

The chain couples TRBV7-6 to TRBJ2-3; TRBD1 aligns across 7 bases. The CDR3 contains 14 residues. J was trimmed by 4 bases and V by 1 base; bases with no gene match: 2. Germline V gene sequence: CDR1 SGHVS, CDR2 FNYEAQ. DNA of the CDR3: TGTGCCAGCAGCTTAGTTGACAGGGCAGATACGCAGTATTTT. This gives the protein CASSLVDRADTQYF.

This clonotype was observed a handful of times. The chain's CDR3 is CASSLDRADTQYF. The DNA of the CDR3 is TGCGCCAGCAGCTTGGATAGGGCAGATACGCAGTATTTT. The V call is TRBV5-1, the J call TRBJ2-3, with D hard to call. The CDR3 is 13 residues long. Trimming cost V 0 bases and J 4 bases, with 6 bases left between them. Germline CDR1 and CDR2: SGHRS and YFSETQ.

This chain links TRBV5-4 with TRBJ2-7; a weak D match, TRBD1 (6 bases). The germline V gene encodes CDR1 SGHNT and CDR2 YYREEE (reference sequence). V gave up 6 bases and J gave up 4 bases, with 17 bases separating them. CDR3 length: 14 amino acids. CDR3 sequence reads: CASTIRGAGYEQYF. The CDR3, as DNA: TGTGCCAGCACCATCAGGGGAGCCGGATACGAGCAGTACTTC.